A selection of T cell receptor beta chains follows, all from one sample in a study of cytomegalovirus exposure and HLA in healthy donors. The table came from immunoSEQ multiplex PCR; TCRdb's copy has only in-frame clones and leaves some out. The sample gives 150,000 to 200,000 clones, around 67% of which show up once; 3.5% to 5% is in the top ten. The sequencing input was PBMCs. The receptors were sampled from a woman aged 18-30 years in good health and CMV-seropositive. The CDR3 runs from the conserved cysteine through the conserved F or W. D genes are given only for firm matches. Rows give clone size only sometimes, using once, few, many, or a class for an expanded clone.

V	size	J	D	DNA	CDR3
TRBV11-3	.	TRBJ2-3	TRBD2	TGTGCCAGCAGCTCACCCCCCCGGGGGGAAAGCACAGATACGCAGTATTTT	CASSSPPRGESTDTQYF
TRBV7-2	.	TRBJ2-3	.	TGTGCCAGCAGGACCCGGGGTAGCGGAAACACAGATACGCAGTATTTT	CASRTRGSGNTDTQYF
TRBV5-1	.	TRBJ2-7	TRBD1	TGCGCCAGCAGAGGACAGGCGAGCTCCTACGAGCAGTACTTC	CASRGQASSYEQYF
TRBV10-2	.	TRBJ2-7	TRBD1	TGCGCCAGCAGCGGACAGGGCATCGCCGAGCAGTACTTC	CASSGQGIAEQYF
TRBV5-1	few	TRBJ2-1	.	TGCGCCAGCAGCTTTGGCGGGGACTACAATGAGCAGTTCTTC	CASSFGGDYNEQFF
TRBV5-4	.	TRBJ2-1	TRBD2	TGTGCCAGCAGACCCAATCCGACTGGACTAGCGGGCAGATACAATGAGCAGTTCTTC	CASRPNPTGLAGRYNEQFF
TRBV14	.	TRBJ2-2	TRBD1	TGTGCCAGCAGCCAAATGTACGCAGGGGGCTTGTTTTTT	CASSQMYAGGLFF
TRBV9	.	TRBJ2-1	.	TGTGCCAGCAGCGCGGGAGGGGGCTTCGACAATGAGCAGTTCTTC	CASSAGGGFDNEQFF
TRBV4-2	.	TRBJ2-7	.	TGTGCCAGCAGCCAAGGGGAGCCGGCCGAGCAGTACTTC	CASSQGEPAEQYF
TRBV7-9	.	TRBJ1-1	.	TGTGCCAGCAGCCCACAGGCGAACACTGAAGCTTTCTTT	CASSPQANTEAFF
TRBV7-9	few	TRBJ2-2	TRBD2	TGTGCCAGCAGCAAAAGGGGGACTAGCTCCGACACCGGGGAGCTGTTTTTT	CASSKRGTSSDTGELFF
TRBV30	.	TRBJ2-7	.	TGTGCCTGGAGTGTAGTGGCAGGTTATGAGCAGTACTTC	CAWSVVAGYEQYF
TRBV10-3	.	TRBJ2-3	TRBD1	TGTGCCATCAGGAAGACAGGGAGCACAGATACGCAGTATTTT	CAIRKTGSTDTQYF
TRBV27	.	TRBJ1-2	.	TGTGCCAGCAGTTTATCGATCCGGGACTTTGGCTACACCTTC	CASSLSIRDFGYTF
TRBV5-5	.	TRBJ1-1	.	TGTGCCAGCAGCATGGGACACTTGAACACTGAAGCTTTCTTT	CASSMGHLNTEAFF
TRBV28	.	TRBJ2-5	TRBD2	TGTGCCAGCAGTTTATCGGGACTAGCGGGAGCGTCCCAAGAGACCCAGTACTTC	CASSLSGLAGASQETQYF
TRBV30	.	TRBJ2-1	.	TGTGCCTGGAGTAGGGGGTGGGATGAGCAGTTCTTC	CAWSRGWDEQFF
TRBV15	.	TRBJ2-1	TRBD2	TGTGCCACCAGCAGAGATTACAGCGGGGCGCTCAACTCCTACAATGAGCAGTTCTTC	CATSRDYSGALNSYNEQFF
TRBV7-2	.	TRBJ2-7	.	TGTGCCAGCAGCTTAGGTTGGGCAGCCTACGAGCAGTACTTC	CASSLGWAAYEQYF
TRBV19	.	TRBJ2-7	.	TGTGCCAGTAGAGACGTAGGACAGAACTCCTACGAGCAGTACTTC	CASRDVGQNSYEQYF
TRBV7-2	.	TRBJ2-7	.	TGTGCCAGCAGCGCCAGATCCAGGGCTCTGGGTACCGAGCAGTACTTC	CASSARSRALGTEQYF
TRBV5-1	.	TRBJ2-1	TRBD2	TGCGCCAGCAGCTTGGGGGGGAGGGTGAACAATGAGCAGTTCTTC	CASSLGGRVNNEQFF
TRBV6-5	.	TRBJ1-2	TRBD1	TGTGCCAGCAGTCGTCAGGGGGCTTATGGCTACACCTTC	CASSRQGAYGYTF
TRBV25-1	.	TRBJ2-7	TRBD2	TGTGCCAGCAGTGAGGAGCGGGGGCACAGGGACGAGCAGTACTTC	CASSEERGHRDEQYF
TRBV28	few	TRBJ1-4	.	TGTGCCAGCAGCTCTGTTGAAAAACTGTTTTTT	CASSSVEKLFF
TRBV5-4	.	TRBJ1-2	TRBD1	TGTGCCAGCAGCTTCGGGACAGGGGGCCTCTACACCTTC	CASSFGTGGLYTF
TRBV7-9	.	TRBJ1-2	TRBD1	TGTGCCAGCAGCTACCAAGGGGGCGGTGGCTACACCTTC	CASSYQGGGGYTF
TRBV6-6	.	TRBJ2-5	.	TGTGCCAGCAGTTACTTGAGACAGGCGGAAGAGACCCAGTACTTC	CASSYLRQAEETQYF
TRBV30	once	TRBJ1-1	.	TGTGCCTGGAGTGTACAACTAGACACTGAAGCTTTCTTT	CAWSVQLDTEAFF
TRBV18	few	TRBJ1-1	TRBD1	TGTGCCAGCTCACCATGGGACAGTAGGACTGAAGCTTTCTTT	CASSPWDSRTEAFF
TRBV27	.	TRBJ2-7	TRBD1	TGTGCCAGCAGTTTAAAGGGGGCGCAGAACAGGCAGTACTTC	CASSLKGAQNRQYF
TRBV15	.	TRBJ1-1	TRBD1	TGTGCCACCAGCAGTCATAGGGACAGGATGAACACTGAAGCTTTCTTT	CATSSHRDRMNTEAFF
TRBV27	.	TRBJ2-1	TRBD2	TGTGCCAGCAGCCCGTTACTAGCGGGAGGGCATGAGCAGTTCTTC	CASSPLLAGGHEQFF
TRBV27	few	TRBJ2-1	TRBD2	TGTGCCAGCAGTTCAATAGCGGGGGGGCGGAATGAGCAGTTCTTC	CASSSIAGGRNEQFF
TRBV25-1	few	TRBJ2-7	TRBD1	TGTGCCAGCATTGGGCAGGGGGTCTACGAGCAGTACTTC	CASIGQGVYEQYF
TRBV9	.	TRBJ2-5	TRBD2	TGTGCCAGCAGCGTATGGGCTAGCGGGATCCAAGAGACCCAGTACTTC	CASSVWASGIQETQYF
TRBV6-5	.	TRBJ2-2	TRBD2	TGTGCCAGCAGTTCAGCGGGGACCGGGGAGCTGTTTTTT	CASSSAGTGELFF
TRBV13	.	TRBJ2-1	TRBD1	TGTGCCAGCAGCTTAGTTCACAGTCTCAAGGAGGACCTAAGGACAGGGTACAATGAGCAGTTCTTC	CASSLVHSLKEDLRTGYNEQFF
TRBV27	.	TRBJ2-7	TRBD1	TGTGCCAGCAGCATGAGGGGGCTCGAGCAGTACTTC	CASSMRGLEQYF
TRBV2	.	TRBJ2-3	.	TGTGCCAGCCTCCTGTCCGGTACGCAGTATTTT	CASLLSGTQYF
TRBV29-1	once	TRBJ2-2	.	TGCAGCGTTGAGAACACCCTTAACGCCGGGGAGCTGTTTTTT	CSVENTLNAGELFF
TRBV27	.	TRBJ1-2	TRBD1	TGTGCCAGCAGCGAGAGAGGGACAGGGTTATATGGCTACACCTTC	CASSERGTGLYGYTF
TRBV2	.	TRBJ2-5	TRBD1	TGTGCCAGCAAACAGGGGGAAGAGACCCAGTACTTC	CASKQGEETQYF
TRBV6-1	.	TRBJ1-1	TRBD1	TGTGCCAGCACCTGGGACAGACGGACTGAAGCTTTCTTT	CASTWDRRTEAFF
TRBV6-6	.	TRBJ2-3	TRBD2	TGTGCCAGCAGTTACTTGAGCGGGAGGGCGGCAGATACGCAGTATTTT	CASSYLSGRAADTQYF
TRBV30	.	TRBJ2-1	TRBD1	TGTGCCTGGAGTAACGACAGGGGCTTGTGGAATGAGCAGTTCTTC	CAWSNDRGLWNEQFF
TRBV5-1	once	TRBJ2-7	.	TGCGCCAGCAGCGTCGGGACAACGCCGGGTCCTAGGTCGACGCAGTACTTC	CASSVGTTPGPRSTQYF
TRBV28	.	TRBJ1-3	TRBD1	TGTGCCAGTCTGGGGGACAGGGCGATACCCGGTCCCTCTGGAAACACCATATATTTT	CASLGDRAIPGPSGNTIYF